This T cell receptor (beta chain) was captured by sequencing in a study of CD8 T cells in ankylosing spondylitis. Broader study findings: Peripheral blood held disease-linked clones only at relatively low frequency, and these were CD8+.

Each CDR3 protein gets one entry after TCRdb re-called the 5' RACE reads with MiXCR. This table holds over 130,000 distinct CDR3 sequences, about 42% found once. Losses at the gene ends were 0 bases for V and 0 bases for J; bases not matched to a gene: 6. There are 16 residues in the CDR3. Per germline, CDR1 SGHDT and CDR2 YYEEEE. Comment on this clonotype: The antigen is not known.

The rearrangement links TRBV5-6 to TRBJ2-7; 7 bases match TRBD1. Material: synovial fluid, either unsorted or a sorted T cell fraction (not recorded which). The TCR sequence derives from a male donor with ankylosing spondylitis. CDR3 bases: TGTGCCAGCAGCTTGGGGACAGGAGAGAGCTCCTACGAGCAGTACTTC. Protein: CASSLGTGESSYEQYF.